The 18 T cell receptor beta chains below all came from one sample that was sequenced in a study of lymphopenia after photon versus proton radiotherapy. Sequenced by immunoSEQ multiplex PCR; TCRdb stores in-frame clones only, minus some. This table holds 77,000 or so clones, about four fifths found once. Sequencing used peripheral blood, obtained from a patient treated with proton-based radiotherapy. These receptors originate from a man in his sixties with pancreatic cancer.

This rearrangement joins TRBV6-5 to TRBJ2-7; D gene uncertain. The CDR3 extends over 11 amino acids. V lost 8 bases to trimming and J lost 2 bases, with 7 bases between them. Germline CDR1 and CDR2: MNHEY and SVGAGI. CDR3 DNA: TGTGCCAGCGGCAGAACCTACGAGCAGTACTTC. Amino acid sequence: CASGRTYEQYF.

This CDR3 is CASRQTSGARDTQYF. The DNA of the CDR3 is TGTGCCAGCAGGCAGACTAGCGGAGCGCGGGATACGCAGTATTTT. The chain uses TRBV4-2 and TRBJ2-3; 9 bases are shared with TRBD2. The germline V gene has CDR1 LGHNA and CDR2 YNFKEQ. The CDR3 length is 15 residues. The trim removed 6 bases at V and 6 bases at J, leaving 10 bases unmatched.

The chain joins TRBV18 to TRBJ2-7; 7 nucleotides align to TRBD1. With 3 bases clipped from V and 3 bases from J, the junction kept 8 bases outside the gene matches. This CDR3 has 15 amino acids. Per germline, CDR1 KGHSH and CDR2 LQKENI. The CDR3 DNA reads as TGTGCCAGCTCACCCCAGACAGGGCAAGTCTACGAGCAGTACTTC. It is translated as CASSPQTGQVYEQYF.

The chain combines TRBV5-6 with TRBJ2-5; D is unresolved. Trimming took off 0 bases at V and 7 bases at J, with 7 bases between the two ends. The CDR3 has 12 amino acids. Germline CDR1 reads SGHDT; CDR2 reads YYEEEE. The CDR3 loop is CASSLGLGTQYF. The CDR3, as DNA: TGTGCCAGCAGCTTGGGTTTAGGGACCCAGTACTTC.

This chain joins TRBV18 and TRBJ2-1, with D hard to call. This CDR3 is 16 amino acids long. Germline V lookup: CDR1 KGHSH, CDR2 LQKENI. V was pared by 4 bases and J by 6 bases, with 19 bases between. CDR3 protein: CASSLIRVPGPNEQFF. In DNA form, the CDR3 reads TGTGCCAGCTCACTAATCCGGGTCCCCGGCCCCAATGAGCAGTTCTTC.

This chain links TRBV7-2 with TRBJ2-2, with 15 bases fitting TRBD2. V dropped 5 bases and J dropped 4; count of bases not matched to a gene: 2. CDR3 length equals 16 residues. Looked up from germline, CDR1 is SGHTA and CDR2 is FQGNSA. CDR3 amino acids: CASSRTSGRATGELFF. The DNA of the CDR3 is TGTGCCAGCAGCCGGACTAGCGGGAGGGCCACCGGGGAGCTGTTTTTT.

CDR3 sequence reads: CASSTPGTGTYEQYF. The CDR3 nucleotides are TGTGCCAGTAGTACTCCCGGGACAGGGACCTACGAGCAGTACTTC. The chain carries TRBV19 and TRBJ2-7, with 9 nucleotides matching TRBD1. Germline V gene data show CDR1 as LNHDA and CDR2 as SQIVND (reference sequence). The length of the CDR3 is 15 residues. V lost 4 bases and J lost 2; bases outside the gene matches: 6.

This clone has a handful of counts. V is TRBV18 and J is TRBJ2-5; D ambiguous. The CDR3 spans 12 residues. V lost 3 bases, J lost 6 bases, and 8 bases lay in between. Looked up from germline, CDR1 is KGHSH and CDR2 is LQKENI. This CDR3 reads CASSPELKTQYF. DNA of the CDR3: TGTGCCAGCTCACCTGAACTAAAGACCCAGTACTTC.

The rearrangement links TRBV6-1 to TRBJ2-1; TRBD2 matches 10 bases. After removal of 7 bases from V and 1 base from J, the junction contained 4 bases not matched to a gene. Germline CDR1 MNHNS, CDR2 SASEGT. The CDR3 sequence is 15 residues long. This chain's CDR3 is CASKEAGGSYNEQFF. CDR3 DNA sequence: TGTGCCAGCAAGGAAGCGGGAGGGTCCTACAATGAGCAGTTCTTC.

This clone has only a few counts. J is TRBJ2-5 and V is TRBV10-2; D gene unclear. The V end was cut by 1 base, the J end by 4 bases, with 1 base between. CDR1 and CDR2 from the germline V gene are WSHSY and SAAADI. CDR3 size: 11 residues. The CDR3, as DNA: TGCGCCAGCAGTGAGTTAGAGACCCAGTACTTC. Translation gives CASSELETQYF.

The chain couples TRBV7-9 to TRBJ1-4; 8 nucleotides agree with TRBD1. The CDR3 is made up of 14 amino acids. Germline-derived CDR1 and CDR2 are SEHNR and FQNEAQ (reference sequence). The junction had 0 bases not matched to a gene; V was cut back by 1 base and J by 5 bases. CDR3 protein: CASSLGTGNEKLFF. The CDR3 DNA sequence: TGTGCCAGCAGCTTAGGGACAGGGAATGAAAAACTGTTTTTT.

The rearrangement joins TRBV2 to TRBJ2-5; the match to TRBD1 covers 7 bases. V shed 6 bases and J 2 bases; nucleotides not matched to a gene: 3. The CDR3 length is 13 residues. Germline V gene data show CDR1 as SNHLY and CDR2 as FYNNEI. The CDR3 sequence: CASRRDRQETQYF. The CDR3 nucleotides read TGTGCCAGCAGGAGGGACAGACAAGAGACCCAGTACTTC.

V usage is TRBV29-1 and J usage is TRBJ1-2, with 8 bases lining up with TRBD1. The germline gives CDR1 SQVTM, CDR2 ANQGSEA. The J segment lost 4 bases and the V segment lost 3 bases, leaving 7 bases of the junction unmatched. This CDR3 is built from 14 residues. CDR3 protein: CSVDRGQGFYGYTF. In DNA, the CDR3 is TGCAGCGTTGACAGAGGACAGGGCTTCTATGGCTACACCTTC.

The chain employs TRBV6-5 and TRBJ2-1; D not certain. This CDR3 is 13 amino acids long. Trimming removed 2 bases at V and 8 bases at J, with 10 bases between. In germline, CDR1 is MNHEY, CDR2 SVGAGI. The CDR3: CASSYNGRYEQFF. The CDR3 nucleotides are TGTGCCAGCAGTTACAATGGGCGGTATGAGCAGTTCTTC.

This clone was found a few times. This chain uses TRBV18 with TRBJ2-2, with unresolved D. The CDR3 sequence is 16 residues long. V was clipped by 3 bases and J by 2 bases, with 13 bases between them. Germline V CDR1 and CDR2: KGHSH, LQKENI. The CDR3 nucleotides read TGTGCCAGCTCACCTCTCGTAGGCTTCAACACCGGGGAGCTGTTTTTT. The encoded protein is CASSPLVGFNTGELFF.

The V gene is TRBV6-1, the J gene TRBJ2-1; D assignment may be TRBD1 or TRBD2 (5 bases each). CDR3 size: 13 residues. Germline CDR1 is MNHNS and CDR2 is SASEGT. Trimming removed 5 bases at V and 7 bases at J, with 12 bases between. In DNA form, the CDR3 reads TGTGCCAGCAGTCGGGACGGCTGGAATGAGCAGTTCTTC. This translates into CASSRDGWNEQFF.

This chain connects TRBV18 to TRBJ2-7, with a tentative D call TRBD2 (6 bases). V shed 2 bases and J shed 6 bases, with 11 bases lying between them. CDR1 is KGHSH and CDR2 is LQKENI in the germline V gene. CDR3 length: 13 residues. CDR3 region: CASSPAGLGEQYF. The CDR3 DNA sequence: TGTGCCAGCTCACCAGCGGGGCTGGGCGAGCAGTACTTC.

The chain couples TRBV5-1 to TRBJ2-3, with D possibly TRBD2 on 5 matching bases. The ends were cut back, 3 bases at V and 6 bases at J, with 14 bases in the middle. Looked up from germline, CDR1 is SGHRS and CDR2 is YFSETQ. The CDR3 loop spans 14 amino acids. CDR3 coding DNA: TGCGCCAGCAGCTCCGGGGAAAAATCCGATACGCAGTATTTT. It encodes CASSSGEKSDTQYF.